What follows are 9 T cell receptor beta chains derived from one specimen sequenced in a study of blood T cells in healthy people across ages. Combining a sample-barcoded 5' primer with a J-beta primer mix, a second PCR ran for roughly 6 to 12 cycles. TCRdb analysed the 5' RACE reads with MiXCR anew, one entry per CDR3 protein. The repertoire includes 550,000 to 750,000 distinct CDR3 sequences, over 20% of them detected once, and 3% to 4.5% sits in the top ten. Sequencing was done on a sample of blood. The receptors were gathered from a man aged 65 to 79 in good health.

In this sample, this clonotype turned up once. The V gene is TRBV20-1, the J gene TRBJ2-1, with D possibly being TRBD2 (6 bases). The V and J ends lost 7 bases and 6 bases respectively, with 16 bases between them. CDR1 and CDR2 (germline): DFQATT, SNEGSKA (reference sequence). This CDR3 spans 13 amino acids. The CDR3 spells CSGGRSAFNEQFF. The DNA of the CDR3 is TGCAGTGGTGGGAGGTCCGCCTTCAATGAGCAGTTCTTC.

This clonotype has a count of ten or more. The V and J genes are TRBV5-6 and TRBJ2-1, with D perhaps TRBD1 (6 bases). The CDR3 has 13 amino acids. Deletions cut 2 bases from V and 6 bases from J, with 9 bases between. The germline gives CDR1 SGHDT, CDR2 YYEEEE. The CDR3 region is CASSFYRVNEQFF. The CDR3 region has the DNA TGTGCCAGCAGCTTTTACAGGGTCAATGAGCAGTTCTTC.

This clonotype was observed a handful of times. The rearrangement links TRBV27 to TRBJ2-5; a weak D match, TRBD1 (6 bases). The DNA end is more similar to TRBJ2-7, so the J call may be wrong. CDR1 is MNHEY, CDR2 SMNVEV, per germline (reference sequence). This CDR3 contains 14 residues. CDR3 in amino acids: CASSKTGYHYEQYF. CDR3 DNA sequence: TGTGCCAGCAGCAAGACAGGTTACCACTACGAGCAGTACTTC.

The chain is built from TRBV5-1 and TRBJ2-5; 9 bases map to TRBD2. The CDR3 contains 16 residues. The V gene's germline CDR1 is SGHRS and CDR2 YFSETQ. J lost 0 bases, V lost 0 bases, and 3 bases had no gene match. The CDR3 nucleotides read TGCGCCAGCAGCTTGGGGGCTAGCGGGAACCAAGAGACCCAGTACTTC. This codes for CASSLGASGNQETQYF.

The CDR3 nucleotides are TGTGCCATCAGTGTGGAGGGAGGGTATGAGCAGTTCTTC. Encoded protein: CAISVEGGYEQFF. This sequence joins TRBV10-3 and TRBJ2-1, with 7 bases matching TRBD2. The V segment lost 4 bases and the J segment 8 bases; nucleotides outside the gene matches: 5. The CDR3 has 13 amino acids. Germline V gene sequence: CDR1 ENHRY, CDR2 SYGVKD.

The rearrangement uses TRBV7-2 and TRBJ2-5, with TRBD1 matching 10 bases. The CDR3 runs to 14 residues. Per germline, CDR1 SGHTA and CDR2 FQGNSA. V lost 3 bases, J lost 6 bases, and 4 bases stayed unmatched. CDR3 nucleotides: TGTGCCAGCAGCTTGGGGACAGGGGAAAAGACCCAGTACTTC. Translation gives CASSLGTGEKTQYF. The whole variable domain, filled in from reference TRBV7-2 and TRBJ2-5, reads GAGVSQSPSNKVTEKGKDVELRCDPISGHTALYWYRQSLGQGLEFLIYFQGNSAPDKSGLPSDRFSAERTGGSVSTLTIQRTQQEDSAVYLCASSLGTGEKTQYFGPGTRLLVL.

This clonotype was observed a few times. The chain carries TRBV20-1 and TRBJ2-1; TRBD2 matches 9 bases. The CDR3 has 16 residues. Germline loops: CDR1 DFQATT, CDR2 SNEGSKA (reference sequence). V shed 3 bases and J 4 bases; nucleotides not matched to a gene: 10. In DNA form, the CDR3 reads TGCAGTGCTAGGAGAAACTTAGCGGGAGAATACAATGAGCAGTTCTTC. It is translated as CSARRNLAGEYNEQFF.

This chain links TRBV10-3 with TRBJ2-1, with 7 nucleotides matching TRBD2. There are 12 residues in the CDR3. In germline, CDR1 is ENHRY, CDR2 SYGVKD. The ends lost 10 bases at V and 6 bases at J; junction bases unmatched: 6. CDR3 nucleotide sequence: TGTGCCACCTCCGGGACTACCAATGAGCAGTTCTTC. Its translation is CATSGTTNEQFF.

This clonotype was counted only a few times. The chain joins TRBV29-1 to TRBJ2-1; TRBD2 aligns across 7 bases. Trimming cost V 5 bases and J 3 bases; bases outside gene matches: 10. Germline loops: CDR1 SQVTM, CDR2 ANQGSEA. The CDR3 sequence is 15 residues long. Here the CDR3 reads CSVSRDYQSYNEQFF. In DNA form, the CDR3 reads TGCAGCGTTTCACGGGACTACCAAAGCTACAATGAGCAGTTCTTC.